Sequencing of this T cell receptor beta chain was carried out in a study of a mutant IDH1 vaccine in newly diagnosed glioma. Data came from immunoSEQ multiplex PCR; TCRdb stores just in-frame clones and leaves some out. The table lists 30,000 or so clones, more than 85% of them singletons, with about 4.9% in the top ten. CDR1 and CDR2 (germline): GTSNPN, SVGIG (reference sequence). Trimming shortened V by 5 bases and J by 2 bases, and 4 bases separated the two germline ends. The CDR3 is made up of 12 amino acids. The time point was: baseline, week 1 (first vaccination visit). Treatment of the sample: pre-vaccination baseline after standard-of-care therapy.

This specimen was PBMCs, taken from a glioma patient treated with radiotherapy, temozolomide or both. The chain recombines TRBV30 with TRBJ2-6; no firm D call. The source of this sequence is a woman aged 40 to 50 with glioma. Here the CDR3 reads CAWDTGANVLTF. In DNA form, the CDR3 reads TGTGCCTGGGATACTGGGGCCAACGTCCTGACTTTC.